Shown below are 21 T cell receptor beta chains from a single sample sequenced in a study of T cells after somatic rescue of genetic block. Here immunoSEQ multiplex PCR was the method, and the copy in TCRdb shows in-frame clones only, minus some. This table has around 67,000 clones, more than 75% appearing once. The source material was peripheral blood mononuclear cells (PBMCs). These receptors were taken from a man aged 25 to 40.

The V and J genes are TRBV19 and TRBJ1-5; 7 positions agree with TRBD1. Germline CDR1 LNHDA, CDR2 SQIVND (reference sequence). The CDR3 covers 15 residues. The V and J ends lost 6 bases and 4 bases, in that order; junction bases with no gene match: 9. DNA of the CDR3: TGTGCCAGTAGACCTAAGGGGGCTTGGAATCAGCCCCAGCATTTT. Amino acid sequence: CASRPKGAWNQPQHF.

With respect to this clone: One end of the junction does not line up with germline, which may come from a read error. The chain combines TRBV11-2 with TRBJ2-5; D may be TRBD1 or TRBD2 (5 bases each). Germline V lookup: CDR1 SGHAT, CDR2 FQNNGV. This CDR3 contains 13 residues. Here the CDR3 reads CASSLDGVSGSDF. CDR3 DNA: TGTGCCAGCAGCTTAGATGGGGTTTCAGGGAGCGACTTC. The full variable domain, completed using reference TRBV11-2 and TRBJ2-5, is EAGVAQSPRYKIIEKRQSVAFWCNPISGHATLYWYQQILGQGPKLLIQFQNNGVVDDSQLPKDRFSAERLKGVDSTLKIQPAKLEDSAVYLCASSLDGVSGSDFGPGTRLLVL.

The chain carries TRBV21-1 and TRBJ2-1; TRBD2, the table's D call, lacks a check against the DNA. TRBV21-1 is assigned pseudogene status. The CDR3 sequence is 16 residues long. CDR3 sequence reads: CASSTQRRGVSNEQFF. The CDR3 coding sequence is TGTGCCAGCAGCACGCAACGACGCGGGGTTTCCAATGAGCAGTTCTTC.

The chain carries TRBV2 and TRBJ2-7; 7 bases are a match to TRBD1. J was trimmed by 3 bases and V by 8 bases; bases with no gene match: 4. The CDR3 spans 12 residues. The V gene's germline CDR1 is SNHLY and CDR2 FYNNEI. DNA for the CDR3: TGTGCCAGCGAGGGACAGTTCTACGAGCAGTACTTC. This encodes CASEGQFYEQYF.

J is TRBJ1-2 and V is TRBV5-4, with unresolved D. The CDR3 is 16 residues long. Germline V CDR1 and CDR2: SGHNT, YYREEE (reference sequence). V dropped 1 base and J dropped 4 bases, with 17 bases sitting between them. The CDR3 region is CASSLSQSLRGYGYTF. For the CDR3, the DNA is TGTGCCAGCAGCTTGTCCCAGTCCCTTCGCGGCTATGGCTACACCTTC.

The genes are TRBV6-5 and TRBJ1-5, with D unclear. The CDR3 sequence is 14 residues long. Trimming left V 0 bases short and J 5 bases short, with 8 bases between. Germline V lookup: CDR1 MNHEY, CDR2 SVGAGI. CDR3 coding DNA: TGTGCCAGCAGTTACTCGGGGATCGATCAGCCCCAGCATTTT. Amino acids: CASSYSGIDQPQHF.

This clone was seen just once. The V and J genes are TRBV4-3 and TRBJ2-1; TRBD2 matches at 11 bases. Trimming at V came to 0 bases and at J to 2 bases, leaving 6 bases not matched to a gene. The V gene's germline CDR1 is LGHNA and CDR2 YSLEER. This CDR3 is built from 18 residues. The CDR3 here is CASSQDTSGSIAYNEQFF. As DNA, the CDR3 is TGCGCCAGCAGCCAAGATACTAGCGGGAGTATCGCCTACAATGAGCAGTTCTTC.

The gene calls are TRBV5-4 and TRBJ2-1; possibly TRBD1 or TRBD2 for D (5 bases each). The CDR3 contains 16 residues. V was pared by 2 bases and J by 2 bases, with 14 bases between. Germline V gives CDR1 SGHNT, CDR2 YYREEE (reference sequence). CDR3 protein: CASSFYGGDPYNEQFF. CDR3 coding DNA: TGTGCCAGCAGCTTTTATGGGGGAGACCCCTACAATGAGCAGTTCTTC.

This clone was seen a single time. This chain uses TRBV5-1 with TRBJ2-1, with 12 bases aligning to TRBD1. The CDR3 spans 16 residues. V was pared by 7 bases and J by 7 bases, with 12 bases of the junction left unmatched. The V gene's germline CDR1 is SGHRS and CDR2 YFSETQ. DNA for the CDR3: TGCGCCAGCGGAGTAAGCGGGACAGGGGGCTCGAATGAGCAGTTCTTC. Protein: CASGVSGTGGSNEQFF. Complete variable domain (other parts from reference TRBV5-1 and TRBJ2-1): KAGVTQTPRYLIKTRGQQVTLSCSPISGHRSVSWYQQTPGQGLQFLFEYFSETQRNKGNFPGRFSGRQFSNSRSEMNVSTLELGDSALYLCASGVSGTGGSNEQFFGPGTRLTVL.

This clone was detected only once. This sequence joins TRBV15 and TRBJ2-2; D unresolved. CDR1 and CDR2 from the germline V gene are LNHNV and YYDKDF (reference sequence). Trimming pared 0 bases from V and 1 base from J, leaving 9 bases between. This CDR3 has 16 amino acids. In DNA form, the CDR3 reads TGTGCCACCAGCAGAGATAACGGCAGGAACACCGGGGAGCTGTTTTTT. Translating it yields CATSRDNGRNTGELFF.

V is TRBV4-2 and J is TRBJ2-2, with D perhaps TRBD2 (5 bases). The CDR3 loop spans 15 amino acids. In germline, CDR1 is LGHNA, CDR2 YNFKEQ. Trimming shortened V by 2 bases and J by 7 bases, and 14 bases separated the two germline ends. The CDR3 loop is CASSQPGILGGELFF. The CDR3 DNA is TGTGCCAGCAGCCAACCCGGGATCCTCGGCGGGGAGCTGTTTTTT.

The CDR3 bases are TGTGCCAGCAGGATGGGACCCTCAGATGCTGAGACCCAGTACTTC. As protein: CASRMGPSDAETQYF. The rearrangement uses TRBV28 and TRBJ2-5, with D possibly called TRBD1 or TRBD2 (5 bases each). The germline CDR1 and CDR2 sequences are MDHEN and SYDVKM. Trimming left V 6 bases short and J 5 bases short, with 19 bases between. The CDR3 covers 15 residues.

The V and J genes are TRBV6-5 and TRBJ1-2, with D perhaps TRBD1 (5 bases). Germline CDR1 and CDR2: MNHEY and SVGAGI. This CDR3 comprises 13 residues. The V end was cut by 2 bases, the J end by 4 bases, with 8 bases between. CDR3 in amino acids: CASSYGGAYGYTF. The DNA of the CDR3 is TGTGCCAGCAGTTACGGGGGAGCCTATGGCTACACCTTC.

The genes are TRBV19 and TRBJ2-7, with D possibly TRBD2 on 5 matching bases. The CDR3 sequence is 13 residues long. V gave up 6 bases and J gave up 3 bases, with 12 bases separating them. Germline V CDR1 and CDR2: LNHDA, SQIVND (reference sequence). The CDR3: CASSLRANYEQYF. The DNA for the CDR3 is TGTGCCAGTAGCCTGAGGGCCAACTACGAGCAGTACTTC.

The chain uses TRBV27 and TRBJ2-5; TRBD2 matches at 9 bases. With the DNA end fitting TRBJ2-7 better, the J assignment may be wrong. The CDR3 loop spans 18 amino acids. Germline CDR1 reads MNHEY; CDR2 reads SMNVEV (reference sequence). The CDR3 DNA is TGTGCCAGCAGTCTTAGGGGGAGTCTAGCGGGACAAACCTACGAGCAGTACTTC. It translates to CASSLRGSLAGQTYEQYF.

This chain links TRBV5-4 with TRBJ2-1; 7 bases are shared with TRBD2. CDR1 and CDR2 (germline): SGHNT, YYREEE (reference sequence). There are 15 residues in the CDR3. After removal of 4 bases from V and 1 base from J, the junction contained 5 bases not matched to a gene. The chain's CDR3 is CASSPPGLSYNEQFF. CDR3 DNA: TGTGCCAGCAGCCCTCCGGGACTATCCTACAATGAGCAGTTCTTC.

The chain links TRBV6-6 to TRBJ1-4, with 7 bases lining up with TRBD1. The germline V gene has CDR1 MNHNY and CDR2 SVGAGI (reference sequence). CDR3 length equals 14 residues. The junction had 8 bases not matched to a gene; V was cut back by 5 bases and J by 8 bases. The CDR3 sequence is CASSRGQGNEKLFF. The CDR3 nucleotides are TGTGCCAGCAGTAGGGGGCAGGGGAACGAAAAACTGTTTTTT.

The rearrangement links TRBV5-1 to TRBJ1-6; TRBD1 might be the D (5 bases). The CDR3 has 13 residues. Germline CDR1 is SGHRS and CDR2 is YFSETQ. The V end was cut by 6 bases, the J end by 10 bases, with 14 bases between. DNA for the CDR3: TGCGCCAGCACCAGGGCAGTGGGATCACCCCTCCACTTT. This gives the protein CASTRAVGSPLHF.

This chain uses TRBV5-4 with TRBJ2-3, with a possible D match to TRBD2 (6 bases). The V end was cut by 0 bases, the J end by 1 base, with 12 bases between. The CDR3 extends over 16 amino acids. In germline, CDR1 is SGHNT, CDR2 YYREEE (reference sequence). CDR3 region: CASSLARGSGTDTQYF. Here the CDR3 DNA reads TGTGCCAGCAGCTTGGCACGGGGGAGTGGCACAGATACGCAGTATTTT.

This clone has only a few counts. The rearrangement joins TRBV5-6 to TRBJ2-7; TRBD2 agrees at 7 bases. Germline assignment: CDR1 SGHDT and CDR2 YYEEEE. The CDR3 totals 16 residues. The V gene end was trimmed by 2 bases and the J gene end by 7 bases; junction bases not matched to a gene: 15. For the CDR3, the DNA is TGTGCCAGCAGCTTCTTTGGTCGCGGGAGTAGTAGGGAGCAGTACTTC. Translation: CASSFFGRGSSREQYF.

The V gene is TRBV11-3, the J gene TRBJ2-1, with TRBD2 matching 8 bases. After removal of 2 bases from V and 7 bases from J, the junction contained 4 bases not matched to a gene. Looked up from germline, CDR1 is SGHNT and CDR2 is YENEEA. The CDR3 has 14 amino acids. CDR3 amino acids: CASSLSGSPNEQFF. The CDR3 DNA follows: TGTGCCAGCAGCTTAAGCGGGAGTCCAAATGAGCAGTTCTTC.